Listed here is a single T cell receptor (beta chain). The sample originates from a study of T cell changes during pregnancy in multiple sclerosis. The table came from immunoSEQ multiplex PCR; TCRdb's copy has only in-frame clones and leaves some out. The repertoire includes around 50,000 clones, 85% to 95% of them detected once, and 3.5% to 4.5% sits in the top ten. CDR1 LGHNA and CDR2 YSLEER come from the germline V gene. V was clipped by 8 bases and J by 7 bases, with 14 bases between them. The CDR3 length is 12 residues. The chain joins TRBV4-3 to TRBJ1-2, with D possibly being TRBD1 (5 bases). Sequences were derived from CD8+ T cells from peripheral blood mononuclear cells, sampled in the second trimester of pregnancy. The receptor's source is a female donor with multiple sclerosis, enrolled in a pregnancy study. CDR3 sequence: CASGAAGRGYTF. As DNA, the CDR3 is TGCGCCAGCGGGGCTGCAGGGCGTGGCTACACCTTC.